These 31 T cell receptor beta chains were all obtained from the same sample, sequenced in a study of cytomegalovirus exposure and HLA in healthy donors. Profiling relied on immunoSEQ multiplex PCR, and the TCRdb table lists in-frame clones only, not all of them. The repertoire includes approximately 150,000 clones, about 82% of them detected once, and approximately 2.3% sits in the top ten. Sequencing was done on a sample of PBMCs. The receptors derive from a man aged 30 to 39 in good health and CMV-seropositive.

The CDR3 sequence: CASGYRATGELFF. CDR3 coding DNA: TGCGCCAGCGGGTACAGGGCCACCGGGGAGCTGTTTTTT. The chain links TRBV10-1 to TRBJ2-2, with D possibly matching TRBD1 (6 bases). The CDR3 is 13 residues long. V shed 8 bases and J shed 4 bases, with 11 bases lying between them. Germline CDR1 WNHNN, CDR2 SYGVQD (reference sequence).

V and J are TRBV11-2 and TRBJ1-5; 9 bases line up with TRBD1. V shed 5 bases and J 0 bases; nucleotides not matched to a gene: 11. The CDR3 runs 18 residues. The germline gives CDR1 SGHAT, CDR2 FQNNGV. The CDR3 DNA reads as TGTGCCAGCAGCCCTGGACAGGGGAGTTCATTTAGCAATCAGCCCCAGCATTTT. Its translation: CASSPGQGSSFSNQPQHF.

For the CDR3, the DNA is TGTGCCAGCAGCTTGCGCGGGGGGATGAACGAGCAGTACTTC. It encodes CASSLRGGMNEQYF. The chain has TRBV5-4 and TRBJ2-7; TRBD2 matches 8 bases. J was trimmed by 5 bases and V by 1 base; bases with no gene match: 5. The length of the CDR3 is 14 residues. Germline-derived CDR1 and CDR2 are SGHNT and YYREEE (reference sequence).

This clone was seen only a few times. This rearrangement joins TRBV7-9 to TRBJ2-5, with D possibly being TRBD2 (5 bases). Germline loops: CDR1 SEHNR, CDR2 FQNEAQ (reference sequence). CDR3 length equals 15 residues. Trimming stripped 4 bases from V and 3 bases from J, with 15 bases between. CDR3 nucleotides: TGTGCCAGCAGCTCCCAAGGACTGATAGAAGAGACCCAGTACTTC. Its protein product is CASSSQGLIEETQYF. Full variable domain (outside the CDR3, taken from reference TRBV7-9 and TRBJ2-5): DTGVSQNPRHKITKRGQNVTFRCDPISEHNRLYWYRQTLGQGPEFLTYFQNEAQLEKSRLLSDRFSAERPKGSFSTLEIQRTEQGDSAMYLCASSSQGLIEETQYFGPGTRLLVL.

The gene calls are TRBV4-3 and TRBJ2-3; TRBD2 agrees at 8 bases. This CDR3 contains 21 residues. The junction had 22 bases not matched to a gene; V was cut back by 3 bases and J by 2 bases. Germline V gene lookup returns CDR1 LGHNA and CDR2 YSLEER. In DNA, the CDR3 is TGCGCCAGCAGCCATTCCCTACAGGGAGCGGGGGACCCTTCGCTCACAGATACGCAGTATTTT. It codes for CASSHSLQGAGDPSLTDTQYF.

The rearrangement links TRBV12-5 to TRBJ2-2; 9 bases match TRBD2. The CDR3 length is 17 residues. Germline V gene lookup returns CDR1 LGHNT and CDR2 FRNRAP. Trimming took 6 bases from V and 3 from J; bases not matched to a gene: 11. The DNA of the CDR3 is TGTGCTAGTGGAGATGTCGGGCGGGGGGGCGACACCGGGGAGCTGTTTTTT. It specifies CASGDVGRGGDTGELFF.

This sequence joins TRBV6-6 and TRBJ1-5; 12 positions agree with TRBD1. The CDR3 consists of 16 residues. With 6 bases clipped from V and 6 bases from J, the junction kept 9 bases outside the gene matches. Looked up from germline, CDR1 is MNHNY and CDR2 is SVGAGI (reference sequence). The CDR3 region is CASRPRGQGALQPQHF. The CDR3 bases are TGTGCCAGCAGGCCAAGGGGACAGGGGGCTCTTCAGCCCCAGCATTTT.

The chain uses TRBV27 and TRBJ2-7, with no clear D. CDR1 and CDR2 from the germline V gene are MNHEY and SMNVEV (reference sequence). The CDR3 runs 14 residues. V dropped 0 bases and J dropped 2 bases, with 8 bases sitting between them. CDR3 DNA: TGTGCCAGCAGTTTATCGGCCAACCCCTACGAGCAGTACTTC. Residues: CASSLSANPYEQYF.

The chain couples TRBV7-2 to TRBJ1-5, with a possible D match to TRBD1 (6 bases). The CDR3 is 15 amino acids. The germline V gene encodes CDR1 SGHTA and CDR2 FQGNSA. The V end was cut by 8 bases, the J end by 6 bases, with 20 bases between. The CDR3 region has the DNA TGTGCCAGCGGACGTAGGGGGGGTGGCCCTCAGCCCCAGCATTTT. It yields the protein CASGRRGGGPQPQHF.

The chain combines TRBV19 with TRBJ2-7; 9 bases align to TRBD1. CDR3 length: 15 residues. Germline V CDR1 and CDR2: LNHDA, SQIVND (reference sequence). The V gene end was trimmed by 4 bases and the J gene end by 4 bases; junction bases not matched to a gene: 8. The CDR3 sequence is CASSTHRGQGYEQYF. In nucleotides, the CDR3 is TGTGCCAGTAGTACCCACAGGGGGCAGGGATACGAGCAGTACTTC.

This clone occurred once. The chain links TRBV7-6 to TRBJ2-2; D remains ambiguous. V shed 5 bases and J shed 10 bases, with 17 bases lying between them. Germline assignment: CDR1 SGHVS and CDR2 FNYEAQ. CDR3 length: 14 residues. CDR3 sequence reads: CASSQIPLEKELFF. In DNA form, the CDR3 reads TGTGCCAGCAGCCAAATACCCCTAGAGAAGGAGCTGTTTTTT. The entire variable domain, with the rest obtained from reference TRBV7-6 and TRBJ2-2, is as follows: GAGVSQSPRYKVTKRGQDVALRCDPISGHVSLYWYRQALGQGPEFLTYFNYEAQQDKSGLPNDRFSAERPEGSISTLTIQRTEQRDSAMYRCASSQIPLEKELFFGEGSRLTVL.

The CDR3 nucleotides read TGCAGCGTGCGAGAGGATGTCAGACCGAAGACTGAGCAGTTCTTC. Translation: CSVREDVRPKTEQFF. V gene TRBV29-1 combines with J gene TRBJ2-1; D gene unclear. V gave up 6 bases and J gave up 9 bases, with 24 bases separating them. This CDR3 is built from 15 residues. Germline lookup yields CDR1 SQVTM and CDR2 ANQGSEA.

The chain carries TRBV6-1 and TRBJ2-3; TRBD1 might be the D (6 bases). The V end lost 3 bases, the J end lost 3 bases, and 13 bases lay between the germline ends. Germline-derived CDR1 and CDR2 are MNHNS and SASEGT. The CDR3 covers 15 residues. The chain's CDR3 is CASSDNRVGTDTQYF. Written as DNA, the CDR3 is TGTGCCAGCAGTGACAACAGGGTAGGGACAGATACGCAGTATTTT.

The V and J genes are TRBV5-4 and TRBJ2-3; 7 bases match TRBD1. Germline V gives CDR1 SGHNT, CDR2 YYREEE (reference sequence). V dropped 1 base and J dropped 3; count of bases not matched to a gene: 5. The CDR3 has 15 residues. CDR3 amino acids: CASSLPRGFTDTQYF. The DNA for the CDR3 is TGTGCCAGCAGCTTGCCCAGGGGGTTTACAGATACGCAGTATTTT. Full variable domain (remainder filled in from reference TRBV5-4 and TRBJ2-3): ETGVTQSPTHLIKTRGQQVTLRCSSQSGHNTVSWYQQALGQGPQFIFQYYREEENGRGNFPPRFSGLQFPNYSSELNVNALELDDSALYLCASSLPRGFTDTQYFGPGTRLTVL.

V gene TRBV21-1 combines with J gene TRBJ2-7; the table's D call, TRBD1, was not checked against the DNA. TRBV21-1 is a recognized pseudogene. This CDR3 is built from 16 residues. Here the CDR3 reads CASIARPGESSYEQYF. The CDR3 bases are TGTGCCAGCATCGCAAGACCAGGGGAAAGCTCCTACGAGCAGTACTTC.

CDR3 coding DNA: TGTGCCAGCAGCCCCAGGGGCGGCCTTAAGGGCTACGAGCAGTACTTC. Translated: CASSPRGGLKGYEQYF. V usage is TRBV25-1 and J usage is TRBJ2-7; TRBD1 might be the D (6 bases). V was pared by 6 bases and J by 3 bases, with 21 bases between. Germline loops: CDR1 MGHDK, CDR2 SYGVNS. The CDR3 runs to 16 residues.

The V and J genes are TRBV6-1 and TRBJ2-5; 9 bases map to TRBD2. V shed 8 bases and J 1 base; nucleotides not matched to a gene: 5. The CDR3 has 14 amino acids. In germline, CDR1 is MNHNS, CDR2 SASEGT. The CDR3 DNA reads as TGTGCCAGCCGGATGACTAGCGGCCAAGAGACCCAGTACTTC. Translating it yields CASRMTSGQETQYF.

This clone was seen a single time. The DNA of the CDR3 is TGTGCCAGCAGACCCGGGACAGGGAATCAGCCCCAGCATTTT. Encoded protein: CASRPGTGNQPQHF. V usage is TRBV6-6 and J usage is TRBJ1-5; TRBD1 aligns across 9 bases. Germline V gives CDR1 MNHNY, CDR2 SVGAGI (reference sequence). The CDR3 runs to 14 residues. V dropped 6 bases and J dropped 4; count of bases not matched to a gene: 4.

V gene TRBV6-1 combines with J gene TRBJ1-2; D unresolved. Germline CDR1 MNHNS, CDR2 SASEGT. V was shortened by 2 bases and J by 2 bases, with 9 bases between the two germline ends. The CDR3 runs to 14 residues. CDR3 DNA: TGTGCCAGCAGTGAATCTGGTCAGAACTATGGCTACACCTTC. It encodes CASSESGQNYGYTF.

The rearrangement links TRBV14 to TRBJ1-2; a weak D match, TRBD1 (5 bases). The CDR3 has 14 amino acids. Looked up from germline, CDR1 is SGHDN and CDR2 is FVKESK. V lost 1 base to trimming and J lost 4 bases, with 10 bases between them. The CDR3 bases are TGTGCCAGCAGCCAAGGCTCGGGACTCTATGGCTACACCTTC. Its protein product is CASSQGSGLYGYTF.

V usage is TRBV9 and J usage is TRBJ2-7; maybe TRBD2 (7 bases). The CDR3 length is 14 residues. Germline-derived CDR1 and CDR2 are SGDLS and YYNGEE. Deletions cut 3 bases from V and 2 bases from J, with 12 bases between. DNA of the CDR3: TGTGCCAGCAGCGAGGGGGGGGTAGCCTACGAGCAGTACTTC. This encodes CASSEGGVAYEQYF.

The CDR3 DNA is TGTGCCAGCAGCTTTGTAGCGGGGGGCGCGAGAGATACGCAGTATTTT. Encoded protein: CASSFVAGGARDTQYF. The genes are TRBV7-2 and TRBJ2-3; 10 nucleotides line up with TRBD2. V lost 3 bases, J lost 5 bases, and 8 bases stayed unmatched. Germline values: CDR1 SGHTA, CDR2 FQGNSA. The CDR3 covers 16 residues. Supplemented by reference TRBV7-2 and TRBJ2-3, the full variable domain reads GAGVSQSPSNKVTEKGKDVELRCDPISGHTALYWYRQSLGQGLEFLIYFQGNSAPDKSGLPSDRFSAERTGGSVSTLTIQRTQQEDSAVYLCASSFVAGGARDTQYFGPGTRLTVL.

The rearrangement uses TRBV7-2 and TRBJ2-5; D unresolved. The CDR3 sequence is 14 residues long. CDR1 SGHTA and CDR2 FQGNSA come from the germline V gene. Trimming removed 2 bases at V and 5 bases at J, with 12 bases between. The CDR3 reads CASSLSASVETQYF. The DNA of the CDR3 is TGTGCCAGCAGCTTATCTGCTAGTGTGGAGACCCAGTACTTC.

V is TRBV13 and J is TRBJ2-3; 9 bases match TRBD1. CDR1 is PRHDT, CDR2 FYEKMQ, per germline (reference sequence). This CDR3 has 14 residues. The ends lost 5 bases at V and 6 bases at J; junction bases unmatched: 6. In DNA, the CDR3 is TGTGCCAGCAGCGAACAGGGGGCGGGGGATACGCAGTATTTT. Translated, it gives CASSEQGAGDTQYF.

The rearrangement uses TRBV4-3 and TRBJ2-2; a possible D gene is TRBD2 (6 bases). Trimming pared 5 bases from V and 5 bases from J, leaving 9 bases between. Germline V lookup: CDR1 LGHNA, CDR2 YSLEER. The CDR3 extends over 13 amino acids. Written as DNA, the CDR3 is TGCGCCAGCAGCTTCGGGGGAACCGGGGAGCTGTTTTTT. Amino acid sequence: CASSFGGTGELFF.

The genes are TRBV9 and TRBJ2-2; TRBD1 agrees at 7 bases. The V segment lost 4 bases and the J segment 3 bases; nucleotides outside the gene matches: 9. The CDR3 has 16 amino acids. The germline V gene encodes CDR1 SGDLS and CDR2 YYNGEE. The CDR3, as DNA: TGTGCCAGCAGCTCCCAGACAGGGCTGGACACCGGGGAGCTGTTTTTT. It is translated as CASSSQTGLDTGELFF.

In regard to this clone: Germline and junction disagree at one end, which may indicate a read error. The chain carries TRBV7-7 and TRBJ2-1; 8 bases fit TRBD1. Germline CDR1 reads SSHAT; CDR2 reads FNYEAQ (reference sequence). This CDR3 comprises 15 residues. The CDR3, as DNA: TGTGCTAGCAGCACGAACAGGGGGTCCTACAATGAGCAGTTCTTC. Amino acids: CASSTNRGSYNEQFF.

A few counts support this clone. The chain uses TRBV4-3 and TRBJ2-1; the match to TRBD2 covers 12 bases. The CDR3 runs 18 residues. CDR1 and CDR2 from the germline V gene are LGHNA and YSLEER. J lost 4 bases, V lost 7 bases, and 14 bases had no gene match. This chain's CDR3 is CASNPQASGGAGYNEQFF. The CDR3, as DNA: TGCGCCAGCAACCCCCAGGCTAGCGGGGGGGCGGGGTACAATGAGCAGTTCTTC.

The rearrangement joins TRBV5-1 to TRBJ2-5; D gene uncertain. This CDR3 has 13 residues. V dropped 0 bases and J dropped 3 bases, with 6 bases sitting between them. The germline V gene encodes CDR1 SGHRS and CDR2 YFSETQ. DNA for the CDR3: TGCGCCAGCAGCTTGGTGGGCGAAGAGACCCAGTACTTC. Translated, it gives CASSLVGEETQYF.

Only one count was recorded for this clone. The V and J genes are TRBV6-5 and TRBJ2-7; 9 bases align to TRBD1. CDR1 and CDR2 from the germline V gene are MNHEY and SVGAGI. Trimming cost V 7 bases and J 6 bases; bases outside gene matches: 10. This CDR3 spans 14 amino acids. The CDR3 nucleotides are TGTGCCAGCAACCTCAACAGGGGGCTGAGCGAGCAGTACTTC. Residues: CASNLNRGLSEQYF.

The chain combines TRBV5-4 with TRBJ2-7; the match to TRBD2 covers 11 bases. The J segment lost 5 bases and the V segment lost 4 bases, leaving 11 bases of the junction unmatched. The CDR3 spans 16 residues. Germline CDR1 SGHNT, CDR2 YYREEE (reference sequence). This chain's CDR3 is CASSIHLAGGLHEQYF. DNA of the CDR3: TGTGCCAGCAGCATTCACCTAGCGGGGGGTCTCCACGAGCAGTACTTC.